A single sample is the source of the 7 T cell receptor beta chains below, sequenced in a study of blood T cell repertoires in COVID-19. The protocol was immunoSEQ multiplex PCR, while the TCRdb copy is restricted to in-frame clones and leaves out a portion. The sample records tens of thousands of clones, 84% being singletons. The source material was peripheral blood. The origin of the receptors is a human donor in a cohort sampled during active COVID-19.

This chain joins TRBV5-1 and TRBJ2-2, with 11 bases aligning to TRBD1. In germline, CDR1 is SGHRS, CDR2 YFSETQ. CDR3 length: 15 residues. The V gene end was trimmed by 3 bases and the J gene end by 4 bases; junction bases not matched to a gene: 2. The CDR3 nucleotides read TGCGCCAGCAGCTGGGGGACAGGGGGCACCGGGGAGCTGTTTTTT. Amino acids: CASSWGTGGTGELFF. Filled out from reference TRBV5-1 and TRBJ2-2, the complete variable domain reads KAGVTQTPRYLIKTRGQQVTLSCSPISGHRSVSWYQQTPGQGLQFLFEYFSETQRNKGNFPGRFSGRQFSNSRSEMNVSTLELGDSALYLCASSWGTGGTGELFFGEGSRLTVL.

This chain uses TRBV11-3 with TRBJ2-1; D is uncertain. Looked up from germline, CDR1 is SGHNT and CDR2 is YENEEA. V was trimmed by 5 bases and J by 0 bases, leaving 11 bases between them. The CDR3 contains 15 residues. CDR3 coding DNA: TGTGCCAGCAGCACCTATCTAAGCTCCTACAATGAGCAGTTCTTC. It codes for CASSTYLSSYNEQFF.

V is TRBV11-2 and J is TRBJ2-6; weak D call: TRBD1 (5 bases). This CDR3 spans 18 amino acids. Trimming left V 7 bases short and J 3 bases short, with 22 bases between. In germline, CDR1 is SGHAT, CDR2 FQNNGV. The CDR3 DNA reads TGTGCCAGCACCCCAAGGGTACAGGCGTTCTATGGGGCCAACGTCCTGACTTTC. It codes for CASTPRVQAFYGANVLTF.

The chain joins TRBV23-1 to TRBJ1-5; TRBD1 matches at 7 bases. TRBV23-1 qualifies as an ORF whose function is uncertain. The V gene end was trimmed by 7 bases and the J gene end by 7 bases; junction bases not matched to a gene: 13. This CDR3 has 15 amino acids. The CDR3 DNA is TGCGCCAGCACCCGACCGGGACAGAGGAACCAGCCCCAGCATTTT. It yields the protein CASTRPGQRNQPQHF.

This clone was recorded once. The chain uses TRBV5-4 and TRBJ2-3; D might be TRBD2 (6 bases). Germline assignment: CDR1 SGHNT and CDR2 YYREEE (reference sequence). V was shortened by 3 bases and J by 3 bases, with 11 bases between the two germline ends. CDR3 length equals 14 residues. The CDR3 reads CASSSQEGTDTQYF. CDR3 sequence (DNA): TGTGCCAGCAGCTCCCAGGAGGGAACAGATACGCAGTATTTT.

As regards this clone: Other DNA sequences in the same sample also yield this CDR3. The rearrangement links TRBV5-1 to TRBJ1-1; D is ambiguous. This CDR3 is 14 amino acids long. V was cut by 0 bases and J by 2 bases, with 8 bases left in between. Germline assignment: CDR1 SGHRS and CDR2 YFSETQ. The CDR3 nucleotides are TGCGCCAGCAGCTTGGGGCCGGGTAACACTGAAGCTTTCTTT. This gives the protein CASSLGPGNTEAFF.

The genes are TRBV7-9 and TRBJ1-4; 8 bases fit TRBD1. V dropped 3 bases and J dropped 3; count of bases not matched to a gene: 6. The length of the CDR3 is 16 residues. CDR1 and CDR2 from the germline V gene are SEHNR and FQNEAQ (reference sequence). CDR3 coding DNA: TGTGCCAGCAGCTTGGGTCAGGGGGCGCCTAATGAAAAACTGTTTTTT. It specifies CASSLGQGAPNEKLFF.